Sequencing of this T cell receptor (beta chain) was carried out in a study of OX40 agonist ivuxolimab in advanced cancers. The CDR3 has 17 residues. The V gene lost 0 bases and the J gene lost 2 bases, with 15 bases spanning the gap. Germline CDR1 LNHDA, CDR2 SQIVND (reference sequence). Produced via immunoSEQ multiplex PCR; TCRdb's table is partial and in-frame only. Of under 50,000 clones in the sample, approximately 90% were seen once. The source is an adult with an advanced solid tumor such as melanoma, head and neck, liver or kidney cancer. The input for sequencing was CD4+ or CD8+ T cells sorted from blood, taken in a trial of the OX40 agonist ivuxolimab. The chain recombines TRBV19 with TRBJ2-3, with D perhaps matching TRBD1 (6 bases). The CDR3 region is CASSIDQDRGFTDTQYF. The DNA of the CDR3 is TGTGCCAGTAGTATAGATCAGGACAGAGGATTCACAGATACGCAGTATTTT.